This entry describes one TCR beta chain. The record originates from a study of OX40 agonist ivuxolimab in advanced cancers. V lost 4 bases and J lost 13, with 14 bases in between. The CDR3 consists of 12 residues. CDR1 and CDR2 from the germline V gene are WNHNN and SYGVQD (reference sequence). TCRdb's table, derived via immunoSEQ multiplex PCR, lists solely in-frame clones and lacks some. The sample carries more than 65,000 clones, roughly four fifths recorded once. This receptor was identified in an adult with an advanced solid tumor such as melanoma, head and neck, liver or kidney cancer. V gene TRBV10-1 combines with J gene TRBJ2-1; perhaps TRBD1 as D (7 bases). The specimen comprised CD4+ or CD8+ T cells sorted from blood, sampled in a trial of the OX40 agonist ivuxolimab. The CDR3, as DNA: TGCGCCAGCAGTGGCGACAGGGAGGTCCAGTTCTTC. This sequence encodes CASSGDREVQFF.